This entry features one T cell receptor beta chain sequence. The data are from a study of blood T cell repertoires in COVID-19. TCRdb's copy holds only in-frame clones and misses some; the assay was immunoSEQ multiplex PCR. The sample has approximately 190,000 clones, around 80% seen once; the top ten hold roughly 6.4%. Sequencing input: peripheral blood. This clonotype originated in a man in his sixties with acute or convalescent COVID-19.

The CDR3 protein is CAISLREGGYNEQFF. The CDR3 nucleotides are TGTGCCATCAGTCTCCGGGAGGGAGGCTACAATGAGCAGTTCTTC. The chain combines TRBV10-3 with TRBJ2-1; 8 positions agree with TRBD2. Unmatched junction bases numbered 6, after V lost 5 bases and J lost 3 bases. This CDR3 is 15 amino acids long. Looked up from germline, CDR1 is ENHRY and CDR2 is SYGVKD.